The 11 T cell receptor beta chains listed next were all sequenced from one sample in a study of T cell repertoires in cytomegalovirus infection. TCRdb passed the reads through MiXCR, listing each CDR3 protein once. The sample shows about 130,000 distinct CDR3 sequences, roughly 32% of them seen only once. The antigens of these receptors remain unknown. Material: CD8+ T cells from cultured PBMCs, obtained from culture after CMV antigen stimulation. These receptors were taken from a human donor in good health (CMV status not recorded). Some clones in this sample may be carry-over from other donors' samples.

A few counts support this clonotype. The chain joins TRBV5-6 to TRBJ1-2; D is perhaps TRBD1 (5 bases). V gave up 0 bases and J gave up 5 bases, with 8 bases separating them. Germline CDR1 reads SGHDT; CDR2 reads YYEEEE. The CDR3 covers 13 residues. The CDR3 reads CASSLDRNYGYTF. CDR3 bases: TGTGCCAGCAGCTTGGACAGGAATTATGGCTACACCTTC.

J is TRBJ2-5 and V is TRBV10-3, with D hard to call. Trimming pared 3 bases from V and 4 bases from J, leaving 9 bases between. This CDR3 has 13 residues. CDR1 and CDR2 from the germline V gene are ENHRY and SYGVKD. The CDR3 nucleotides are TGTGCCATCAGTGAACGCCTGGGAGAGACCCAGTACTTC. Protein product: CAISERLGETQYF.

This clonotype appeared many times. V usage is TRBV19 and J usage is TRBJ1-1; the D is unclear. V was cut by 4 bases and J by 1 base, with 4 bases left in between. Germline CDR1 reads LNHDA; CDR2 reads SQIVND (reference sequence). The CDR3 contains 12 residues. The CDR3 region has the DNA TGTGCCAGTAGTAAGGAGAACACTGAAGCTTTCTTT. Translating gives CASSKENTEAFF.

V gene TRBV12-3 or TRBV12-4 combines with J gene TRBJ2-5; either TRBD1 or TRBD2 may fit D (5 bases each). Trimming removed 2 bases at V and 2 bases at J, with 12 bases between. The CDR3 length is 15 residues. In nucleotides, the CDR3 is TGTGCCAGCAGTTTAATCGAGGGGCCTCAAGAGACCCAGTACTTC. The encoded protein is CASSLIEGPQETQYF.

A word on this clonotype: A much larger clone sits a single nucleotide away, making a read error possible. The J gene is TRBJ2-5, the V gene TRBV7-2; D is uncertain. The germline V gene encodes CDR1 SGHTA and CDR2 FQGNSA. The CDR3 length is 13 residues. The CDR3 sequence is CAGSPMIQETQYF. For the CDR3, the DNA is TGTGCCGGCAGCCCCATGATCCAAGAGACCCAGTACTTC.

The chain is built from TRBV28 and TRBJ2-3, with a possible D match to TRBD1 (5 bases). Looked up from germline, CDR1 is MDHEN and CDR2 is SYDVKM. The CDR3 sequence is 15 residues long. V was clipped by 2 bases and J by 4 bases, with 13 bases between them. For the CDR3, the DNA is TGTGCCAGCAGTTTAAGACAGCCTATATCAGATACGCAGTATTTT. Protein: CASSLRQPISDTQYF.

CDR3 coding DNA: TGCAGCGTTGAAGATCCAGTCGACTCCTACAATGAGCAGTTCTTC. It translates to CSVEDPVDSYNEQFF. The chain recombines TRBV29-1 with TRBJ2-1; D not resolved. Trimming took off 0 bases at V and 0 bases at J, with 9 bases between the two ends. The CDR3 runs 15 residues. Germline lookup yields CDR1 SQVTM and CDR2 ANQGSEA.

This chain joins TRBV28 and TRBJ1-1; 7 nucleotides line up with TRBD1. Per germline, CDR1 MDHEN and CDR2 SYDVKM. V shed 10 bases, J shed 7 bases, and the junction held 9 bases outside the gene matches. The CDR3 contains 12 residues. CDR3: CAINPGQSEAFF. The CDR3 nucleotides are TGTGCCATCAACCCGGGACAGAGTGAAGCTTTCTTT.

V gene TRBV20-1 combines with J gene TRBJ2-7; perhaps TRBD1 as D (5 bases). The CDR3 is 14 amino acids. Germline values: CDR1 DFQATT, CDR2 SNEGSKA (reference sequence). Trimming stripped 3 bases from V and 5 bases from J, with 17 bases between. Written as DNA, the CDR3 is TGCAGTGCTAGTGGCAGGGCCCGTAGTGACGAGCAGTACTTC. This codes for CSASGRARSDEQYF.

The chain employs TRBV7-2 and TRBJ1-5, with TRBD1 matching 8 bases. Germline assignment: CDR1 SGHTA and CDR2 FQGNSA. V trimming: 6 bases; J trimming: 11 bases; junction bases outside the gene matches: 12. This CDR3 comprises 14 residues. CDR3 nucleotide sequence: TGTGCCAGCAGTCCAGGACAGGGATTATCGTCCCAGCATTTT. It translates to CASSPGQGLSSQHF.

This clonotype has more than one count but fewer than ten. The V and J genes are TRBV27 and TRBJ2-3; TRBD1 matches 7 bases. V trimming: 6 bases; J trimming: 4 bases; junction bases outside the gene matches: 10. The CDR3 extends over 15 amino acids. Looked up from germline, CDR1 is MNHEY and CDR2 is SMNVEV (reference sequence). The CDR3: CASSPGQAGADTQYF. In DNA form, the CDR3 reads TGTGCCAGCAGCCCTGGACAGGCCGGCGCAGATACGCAGTATTTT.